A selection of T cell receptor beta chains follows, all from one sample in a study of blood T cell repertoires in COVID-19. Clones were read by immunoSEQ multiplex PCR, and TCRdb kept only the in-frame ones, dropping some. The data hold 150,000 or so clones, with roughly 86% observed a single time. The sample was peripheral blood. Source of these receptors: a woman aged 50 to 60 with acute or convalescent COVID-19. The CDR3 runs from the conserved cysteine through the conserved F or W. The order of the fields is CDR3 length, J gene, D gene, V gene, clone size, CDR3 protein, CDR3 DNA. A D gene is named only where the DNA matches it firmly. Where a row states a size, it is once, few, many or the class of an expanded clone; other rows omit it.

14	TRBJ1-2	.	TRBV10-2	.	CASSPGSLNYGYTF	TGCGCCAGCAGTCCCGGGAGTCTCAACTATGGCTACACCTTC
13	TRBJ1-1	.	TRBV11-3	.	CASTHRGGAEAFF	TGTGCCAGCACCCATCGGGGCGGGGCTGAAGCTTTCTTT
14	TRBJ1-2	TRBD1	TRBV10-2	.	CASSSRGQYYGYTF	TGCGCCAGCAGTTCCAGGGGGCAGTACTATGGCTACACCTTC
16	TRBJ1-2	.	TRBV19	.	CASTRAAATPNYGYTF	TGTGCCAGTACCAGGGCCGCCGCAACTCCTAACTATGGCTACACCTTC
16	TRBJ2-3	TRBD2	TRBV9	.	CASSSVAGGFTDTQYF	TGTGCCAGCAGCTCCGTAGCGGGGGGCTTCACAGATACGCAGTATTTT
12	TRBJ2-7	.	TRBV5-6	.	CASSAGVYEQYF	TGTGCCAGCAGCGCAGGGGTGTACGAGCAGTACTTC
13	TRBJ1-2	TRBD1	TRBV19	.	CASSPTGDYGYTF	TGTGCCAGTAGTCCGACAGGGGACTATGGCTACACCTTC
14	TRBJ1-5	.	TRBV19	.	CASSLTGGLQPQHF	TGTGCCAGTAGTTTAACAGGAGGGTTGCAGCCCCAGCATTTT
13	TRBJ2-5	TRBD2	TRBV2	.	CAKASGVWETQYF	TGTGCCAAGGCTAGCGGGGTGTGGGAGACCCAGTACTTC
17	TRBJ1-1	.	TRBV4-2	.	CASSQDSGRHMNTEAFF	TGTGCCAGCAGCCAAGATTCCGGCAGACACATGAACACTGAAGCTTTCTTT
10	TRBJ1-2	.	TRBV29-1	few	CSCTEDYITF	TGCAGCTGTACAGAGGACTACATCACCTTC
15	TRBJ2-1	.	TRBV4-2	.	CASSQVGGPGNEQFF	TGTGCCAGCAGCCAAGTGGGGGGGCCCGGCAATGAGCAGTTCTTC
14	TRBJ2-7	TRBD1	TRBV5-4	.	CASSWGTASYEQYF	TGTGCCAGCAGCTGGGGGACAGCATCCTACGAGCAGTACTTC
14	TRBJ1-1	.	TRBV5-6	.	CASSVTRMNTEAFF	TGTGCCAGCAGTGTCACACGAATGAACACTGAAGCTTTCTTT
12	TRBJ2-2	.	TRBV24-1	.	CATSSRGGELFF	TGTGCCACCAGCAGCCGGGGCGGGGAGCTGTTTTTT
14	TRBJ1-5	TRBD1	TRBV24-1	once	CATSDSGRGQPQHF	TGTGCCACCAGTGATTCAGGCAGGGGGCAGCCCCAGCATTTT
14	TRBJ2-2	.	TRBV27	.	CASSPREGTGELFF	TGTGCCAGCAGTCCCCGTGAGGGCACCGGGGAGCTGTTTTTT
13	TRBJ1-2	.	TRBV12-3/TRBV12-4	.	CASSPDRQVGYTF	TGTGCCAGCAGTCCGGATCGACAGGTCGGCTACACCTTC
15	TRBJ1-3	.	TRBV5-1	.	CASSVDGSSGNTIYF	TGCGCCAGCAGCGTCGACGGGAGCTCTGGAAACACCATATATTTT
13	TRBJ1-4	.	TRBV12-3/TRBV12-4	.	CASTVEPREKLFF	TGTGCCAGCACCGTAGAGCCTCGAGAAAAACTGTTTTTT
18	TRBJ2-2	.	TRBV11-3	.	CASSLESGKKMDPGELFF	TGTGCCAGCAGCTTAGAGTCAGGGAAGAAGATGGACCCCGGGGAGCTGTTTTTT
16	TRBJ2-7	.	TRBV7-2	.	CASSLVASSFSYEQYF	TGTGCCAGCAGCTTAGTGGCCTCTAGTTTCTCCTACGAGCAGTACTTC
19	TRBJ2-7	TRBD2	TRBV4-3	.	CASSQAPAGQRYLNYEQYF	TGCGCCAGCAGCCAAGCTCCAGCGGGGCAACGTTACCTAAACTACGAGCAGTACTTC
12	TRBJ2-3	.	TRBV12-3/TRBV12-4	once	CASSQGRDTQYF	TGTGCCAGCAGTCAGGGTCGAGATACGCAGTATTTT
13	TRBJ2-2	.	TRBV5-1	.	CASTRSQGGELFF	TGCGCCAGCACGAGGTCCCAGGGCGGGGAGCTGTTTTTT
16	TRBJ2-2	.	TRBV6-2/TRBV6-3	.	CASSQTQGFIGGELFF	TGTGCCAGCAGCCAGACTCAGGGGTTCATCGGCGGGGAGCTGTTTTTT
16	TRBJ2-1	TRBD2	TRBV7-2	.	CASSLVGLAGGGEQFF	TGTGCCAGCAGCTTAGTGGGACTAGCGGGAGGTGGTGAGCAGTTCTTC
12	TRBJ1-4	.	TRBV19	.	CATAQGSEKLFF	TGTGCCACAGCCCAGGGCTCCGAAAAACTGTTTTTT
17	TRBJ2-1	.	TRBV24-1	.	CATSAPPGVAGEGEQFF	TGTGCCACCAGTGCCCCGCCAGGGGTGGCGGGGGAGGGTGAGCAGTTCTTC
13	TRBJ2-1	TRBD1	TRBV5-4	.	CASRLGQGDEQFF	TGTGCCAGCAGATTGGGACAGGGGGACGAGCAGTTCTTC
16	TRBJ1-2	TRBD1	TRBV7-2	.	CASSPYQGQGNYGYTF	TGTGCCAGCAGCCCTTACCAGGGACAGGGGAACTATGGCTACACCTTC
13	TRBJ2-3	TRBD1	TRBV7-2	.	CASSLQGANTQYF	TGTGCCAGCAGCTTACAGGGGGCCAACACGCAGTATTTT
15	TRBJ1-1	TRBD1	TRBV4-3	.	CASSQVQGGNTEAFF	TGCGCCAGCAGCCAAGTACAGGGGGGGAACACTGAAGCTTTCTTT
14	TRBJ2-7	.	TRBV12-1	.	CASSFGTGPYEQYF	TGTGCCAGCAGCTTTGGTACAGGACCCTACGAGCAGTACTTC
15	TRBJ1-6	TRBD1	TRBV5-4	.	CASSSAGTENSPLHF	TGTGCCAGCAGCTCGGCCGGGACAGAGAATTCACCCCTCCACTTT
16	TRBJ2-3	.	TRBV4-3	few	CASSQDLGGMADTQYF	TGCGCCAGCAGCCAAGATTTGGGGGGAATGGCAGATACGCAGTATTTT
16	TRBJ2-3	TRBD1	TRBV19	.	CASSIAWTGKTDTQYF	TGTGCCAGTAGTATAGCTTGGACAGGGAAGACAGATACGCAGTATTTT
19	TRBJ1-2	TRBD1	TRBV18	once	CASSLLRDRGREGVGGYTF	TGTGCCAGCTCACTACTGCGGGACAGGGGGAGAGAGGGCGTCGGCGGCTACACCTTC
12	TRBJ1-6	.	TRBV25-1	once	CASSLSDSPLHF	TGTGCCAGCAGTTTGTCGGATTCACCCCTCCACTTT
15	TRBJ1-4	.	TRBV4-3	.	CASSRDPGINEKLFF	TGCGCCAGCAGCCGCGACCCCGGGATTAATGAAAAACTGTTTTTT
14	TRBJ2-1	TRBD1	TRBV6-5	.	CASSYSNRGHEQFF	TGTGCCAGCAGTTACTCCAACAGGGGCCATGAGCAGTTCTTC
14	TRBJ1-2	.	TRBV28	.	CASSLVGGVYGYTF	TGTGCCAGCAGTTTAGTTGGGGGCGTCTATGGCTACACCTTC
13	TRBJ1-1	.	TRBV6-5	.	CASHAQGNTEAFF	TGTGCCAGCCATGCACAGGGGAACACTGAAGCTTTCTTT
14	TRBJ2-6	.	TRBV13	.	CASSSTGGANVLTF	TGTGCCAGCAGCTCCACGGGTGGGGCCAACGTCCTGACTTTC
13	TRBJ2-7	.	TRBV13	once	CASSLVNAYEQYF	TGTGCCAGCAGCTTAGTAAATGCCTACGAGCAGTACTTC
13	TRBJ1-2	.	TRBV6-5	.	CASSSGTGLGYTF	TGTGCCAGCAGTTCTGGTACAGGGTTGGGCTACACCTTC